Listed here are 21 T cell receptor beta chains from one sample, sequenced in a study of blood T cell repertoires in COVID-19. Sequenced by immunoSEQ multiplex PCR; TCRdb stores in-frame clones only, minus some. The repertoire holds around 200,000 clones, with 89% as singletons. Sequencing input: PBMCs or T cells enriched from blood (not recorded which). These receptors all come from a woman under 30 who had recovered from COVID-19.

This chain connects TRBV6-5 to TRBJ2-1, with TRBD1 matching over 7 bases. Germline V gene data show CDR1 as MNHEY and CDR2 as SVGAGI. There are 15 residues in the CDR3. Unmatched junction bases numbered 15, after V lost 7 bases and J lost 9 bases. CDR3 protein: CASIFSLTGSGEQFF. The CDR3 DNA reads TGTGCCAGCATATTCTCATTGACAGGGAGTGGTGAGCAGTTCTTC.

V is TRBV5-5 and J is TRBJ1-6; 9 nucleotides line up with TRBD1. J lost 8 bases, V lost 3 bases, and 15 bases had no gene match. CDR3 size: 18 residues. Germline-derived CDR1 and CDR2 are SGHKS and YYEKEE (reference sequence). In nucleotides, the CDR3 is TGTGCCAGCAGCTCGCTAATCCGGGACAGGGTTTCGCATTCACCCCTCCACTTT. It is translated as CASSSLIRDRVSHSPLHF.

The rearrangement uses TRBV11-2 and TRBJ1-3, with a weak D call TRBD1 (5 bases). The germline CDR1 and CDR2 sequences are SGHAT and FQNNGV. V was clipped by 2 bases and J by 2 bases, with 10 bases between them. This CDR3 region has 15 residues. CDR3 in amino acids: CASSLLGAAGNTIYF. The CDR3 coding sequence is TGTGCCAGCAGCTTATTAGGGGCAGCTGGAAACACCATATATTTT.

This rearrangement joins TRBV28 to TRBJ2-6; D is possibly TRBD2 (5 bases). The CDR3 is 14 residues long. Germline CDR1 MDHEN, CDR2 SYDVKM. Trimming pared 9 bases from V and 4 bases from J, leaving 13 bases between. The CDR3 is CASTRVSGANVLTF. The CDR3 DNA sequence: TGTGCCAGTACTAGGGTATCCGGGGCCAACGTCCTGACTTTC.

The chain joins TRBV5-1 to TRBJ1-6; 8 bases are a match to TRBD1. Germline V gene data show CDR1 as SGHRS and CDR2 as YFSETQ. The CDR3 is 14 amino acids. Unmatched junction bases numbered 6, after V lost 5 bases and J lost 8 bases. As DNA, the CDR3 is TGCGCCAGCAGGCAGGACAGGGCTCATTCACCCCTCCACTTT. Encoded protein: CASRQDRAHSPLHF.

V usage is TRBV28 and J usage is TRBJ2-7, with D possibly matching TRBD1 (6 bases). Germline V gene sequence: CDR1 MDHEN, CDR2 SYDVKM. With 6 bases removed from V and 0 bases from J, the gap between germline ends came to 9 bases. The CDR3 has 13 amino acids. The CDR3 DNA is TGTGCCAGCAGAGAGACAGGCTCCTACGAGCAGTACTTC. It yields the protein CASRETGSYEQYF.

V and J are TRBV7-8 and TRBJ2-3, with TRBD2 matching 13 bases. Trimming cost V 0 bases and J 6 bases; bases outside gene matches: 15. Germline loops: CDR1 SGHVS, CDR2 FQNEAQ. The CDR3 runs 20 residues. CDR3 DNA sequence: TGTGCCAGCAGCTTAGCGGGGGGACTAGCGGGAACTGGGGGGGCGGATACGCAGTATTTT. It is translated as CASSLAGGLAGTGGADTQYF.

The rearrangement links TRBV24-1 to TRBJ2-1; 7 nucleotides match TRBD1. Germline CDR1 reads KGHDR; CDR2 reads SFDVKD. V lost 10 bases, J lost 6 bases, and 8 bases stayed unmatched. This CDR3 region has 13 residues. The CDR3 protein is CATSTDRANEQFF. CDR3 DNA sequence: TGTGCCACTAGTACCGACAGGGCCAATGAGCAGTTCTTC.

This chain links TRBV2 with TRBJ2-4, with 9 positions matching TRBD1. V lost 6 bases to trimming and J lost 6 bases; unmatched junction nucleotides: 3. CDR3 length: 13 residues. Germline V gene data show CDR1 as SNHLY and CDR2 as FYNNEI. The CDR3 here is CASSTGGGNIQYF. The CDR3 DNA reads as TGTGCCAGCAGCACAGGGGGCGGAAACATTCAGTACTTC.

The rearrangement links TRBV5-1 to TRBJ2-1; 13 bases fit TRBD2. This CDR3 contains 15 residues. With V trimmed by 3 bases and J by 7 bases, 4 bases remained unmatched. CDR1 is SGHRS and CDR2 is YFSETQ in the germline V gene. The chain's CDR3 is CASSSGLAGLNEQFF. As DNA, the CDR3 is TGCGCCAGCAGCTCGGGACTAGCGGGACTGAATGAGCAGTTCTTC.

V and J are TRBV20-1 and TRBJ2-7, with TRBD2 as a possible D gene (5 bases). Germline values: CDR1 DFQATT, CDR2 SNEGSKA (reference sequence). V lost 2 bases and J 5 bases, leaving 7 bases between the germline ends. The CDR3 has 11 amino acids. CDR3 loop: CSARLANEQYF. Here the CDR3 DNA reads TGCAGTGCTAGACTAGCTAACGAGCAGTACTTC.

V usage is TRBV18 and J usage is TRBJ2-1, with 9 bases fitting TRBD2. The CDR3 runs to 15 residues. Germline values: CDR1 KGHSH, CDR2 LQKENI. V was clipped by 5 bases and J by 4 bases; unmatched bases: 6. The CDR3 nucleotides are TGTGCCAGCTCAACACTAGCGGGTATATACAATGAGCAGTTCTTC. It yields the protein CASSTLAGIYNEQFF.

The V and J genes are TRBV9 and TRBJ1-6; D is unresolved. Germline lookup yields CDR1 SGDLS and CDR2 YYNGEE. The CDR3 totals 15 residues. V shed 1 base and J shed 7 bases, with 12 bases lying between them. The CDR3 protein is CASSVSEGTNSPLHF. CDR3 DNA sequence: TGTGCCAGCAGCGTATCAGAGGGTACCAATTCACCCCTCCACTTT.

This clone has only one observation. The genes are TRBV2 and TRBJ1-6, with 7 bases fitting TRBD1. With V trimmed by 1 base and J by 6 bases, 3 bases remained unmatched. The length of the CDR3 is 15 residues. Germline V lookup: CDR1 SNHLY, CDR2 FYNNEI. CDR3 DNA: TGTGCCAGCAGTGAAGACAGGGGCGGTAATTCACCCCTCCACTTT. It codes for CASSEDRGGNSPLHF.

This rearrangement joins TRBV5-8 to TRBJ2-7; D perhaps matches TRBD2 (5 bases). V lost 0 bases, J lost 1 base, and 11 bases lay in between. Germline CDR1 reads SGHTS; CDR2 reads YDEGEE. CDR3 length equals 15 residues. CDR3: CASSLVGSGSYEQYF. CDR3 DNA sequence: TGTGCCAGCAGCTTGGTGGGGTCGGGGTCCTACGAGCAGTACTTC.

The rearrangement joins TRBV6-4 to TRBJ2-3; 8 bases map to TRBD1. CDR3 size: 16 residues. V trimming: 3 bases; J trimming: 3 bases; junction bases outside the gene matches: 8. CDR1 and CDR2 (germline): MRHNA, SNTAGT. Written as DNA, the CDR3 is TGTGCCAGCAGTGAACGGGCAGGGGGCGCGACAGATACGCAGTATTTT. Protein: CASSERAGGATDTQYF.

This clone is a singleton in its sample. J is TRBJ1-2 and V is TRBV7-9, with D possibly being TRBD1 (6 bases). The length of the CDR3 is 13 residues. Deletions cut 4 bases from V and 4 bases from J, with 10 bases between. Germline CDR1 reads SEHNR; CDR2 reads FQNEAQ (reference sequence). The CDR3 loop is CASSSGTRYGYTF. CDR3 bases: TGTGCCAGCAGCTCGGGGACACGCTATGGCTACACCTTC.

The chain uses TRBV4-1 and TRBJ2-5, with D possibly being TRBD2 (5 bases). Per the germline V gene, CDR1 is MGHRA and CDR2 is YSYEKL. The V gene lost 4 bases and the J gene lost 5 bases, with 14 bases spanning the gap. The CDR3 runs 14 residues. Written as DNA, the CDR3 is TGCGCCAGCAGCCGTCCGGCTCAGCGGGAGACCCAGTACTTC. Encoded protein: CASSRPAQRETQYF.

This chain joins TRBV7-9 and TRBJ2-2; 10 bases fit TRBD2. The V and J ends lost 5 bases and 1 base, in that order; junction bases with no gene match: 4. From germline, CDR1 is SEHNR and CDR2 FQNEAQ (reference sequence). This CDR3 has 16 amino acids. This CDR3 reads CASSTWTSGNTGELFF. CDR3 DNA sequence: TGTGCCAGCAGCACGTGGACTAGCGGGAACACCGGGGAGCTGTTTTTT.

The rearrangement uses TRBV20-1 and TRBJ2-5; D not resolved. The germline V gene has CDR1 DFQATT and CDR2 SNEGSKA (reference sequence). There are 11 residues in the CDR3. Trimming took 3 bases from V and 5 from J, leaving 7 bases between them. CDR3 nucleotides: TGCAGTGCTAGCTATATTGAGACCCAGTACTTC. Encoded protein: CSASYIETQYF.

This rearrangement joins TRBV7-9 to TRBJ2-2, with TRBD2 matching over 7 bases. The CDR3 runs to 14 residues. Germline V gene data show CDR1 as SEHNR and CDR2 as FQNEAQ (reference sequence). V shed 7 bases, J shed 1 base, and the junction held 3 bases outside the gene matches. For the CDR3, the DNA is TGTGCCAGCATCGGCGGGAGGAACACCGGGGAGCTGTTTTTT. Encoded protein: CASIGGRNTGELFF.